The source of this T cell receptor (beta chain) is a study of T cells after yellow fever vaccination (dated by TCRdb to the late 2010s). At the level of the whole study: The SMART-Seq v4 Ultra Low Input RNA kit was used to prepare libraries from fractions with low cell numbers. To follow T-cell clones before and after both primary and booster YFV17D yellow fever vaccination, bulk TCR alpha and beta repertoires underwent longitudinal sequencing. Two healthy male donors, one aged 18 to 30 and one aged 30 to 40 years, made up the cohort. Blood samples were taken at several timepoints before and after primary and secondary immunization, and bulk PBMC replicates and cell subsets were isolated.

V is cut by 2 bases and J by 7 bases, and the space between the germline ends is 6 bases. Via the germline V gene, CDR1 is MNHEY and CDR2 SVGEGT. The CDR3, from cysteine to phenylalanine, totals 12 residues. Left in the record is the CDR3 DNA by itself, 36 bases read in frame from the first base. The instrument given in TCRdb is Illumina NovaSeq 6000. Synthesis of TCR cDNA relied on 5'RACE template switching, a step that introduced a universal primer site along with unique molecular identifiers. Priming for cDNA synthesis came from both the TCR alpha and TCR beta constant segments. Library amplification used two PCR steps, and the second PCR step added sample barcodes and sequencing adapters. Sequencing of the libraries was done on either Illumina HiSeq 2500 (2x100 bp) or NovaSeq (2x150 bp). Per the original workflow: Demultiplexing of reads and collapsing into UMI consensus sequences were performed with MIGEC, and V(D)J alignment was carried out with MiXCR. Clonotypes responding to the vaccine were identified with edgeR on replicate PBMC samples, with the criteria of FDR below 0.01 and a log2 fold change above 5 up to day 15. Each bulk clonotype received a CD4 or CD8 identity based on whether the sequenced CD4 or CD8 repertoire contained that clonotype at higher abundance. The public reads were reprocessed in TCRdb via fastp at Q25 and MiXCR, keeping in-frame beta chains. Rows are unified per CDR3 protein, each entry keeping the most common DNA and genes. These V and J calls originate from TCRdb's pipeline instead of the authors' own analysis. The sample yields about 220,000 distinct CDR3 sequences; 3% to 3.5% were counted once. The ten largest clones capture around 3% of the sample.

The treatment or condition label on this specimen signifies: live attenuated yellow fever vaccine strain. PBMCs were isolated from peripheral blood using a standard Ficoll-Paque protocol. Dynabeads CD4 and CD8 positive selection kits were used to isolate CD4 and CD8 T-cell fractions. TriZol was used to extract RNA from bulk PBMCs, from CD4 and CD8 fractions, and from dextramer-positive and dextramer-negative fractions. This clonotype was recorded many times. Its antigen is currently not known. No base quality information exists; no much larger clone differs at one position. Study-level results and caveats: Because only two donors were included in the study, the extent to which the findings can be generalized is limited. FACS-sorted repertoires could contain abundant contaminating clonotypes from the bulk population, so computational filtering was required. A small share of clonotypes occurred in both CD4 and CD8 compartments, likely arising from convergent recombination. Compared with the primary T-cell response, the secondary T-cell response was faster but weaker, reaching its peak on day 5 rather than on day 15. After the booster, most clones that had expanded after primary vaccination were detected again (around 97% of CD4 and over 75% of CD8), suggesting broad maintenance of memory.

The chain links TRBV6-2 or TRBV6-3 with TRBJ2-1, with the D gene not confidently named. The sample was CD4+ T cells sorted from PBMCs, taken 10 days after the yellow fever booster vaccination. The clonotype comes from a man younger than 35 who received the YFV17D yellow fever vaccine. The nucleotide sequence is given as TGTGCCAGCAGTTACCCCCTAAATGAGCAGTTCTTC. This is translated as CASSYPLNEQFF.